What follows are 31 T cell receptor beta chains derived from one specimen sequenced in a study of technical replicates of blood from a handful of donors. Using immunoSEQ multiplex PCR, the repertoire was profiled, and TCRdb retains in-frame clones only, with some absent. The sample shows about 70,000 clones, just under 95% of them seen only once. Sequencing used T cells isolated from PBMCs. Receptor source: a human donor in good health.

This chain connects TRBV7-9 to TRBJ1-1, with D unclear. V was clipped by 0 bases and J by 4 bases, with 9 bases between them. The CDR3 runs 14 residues. In germline, CDR1 is SEHNR, CDR2 FQNEAQ (reference sequence). This CDR3 is CASSLARVITEAFF. Here the CDR3 DNA reads TGTGCCAGCAGCTTAGCGAGGGTTATCACTGAAGCTTTCTTT.

The chain joins TRBV5-8 to TRBJ2-5; possible D gene TRBD2, 5 bases. This CDR3 contains 14 residues. With 2 bases removed from V and 0 bases from J, the gap between germline ends came to 8 bases. Germline V gene lookup returns CDR1 SGHTS and CDR2 YDEGEE. CDR3 in DNA: TGTGCCAGCAGCTTACGGGGTCACCAAGAGACCCAGTACTTC. Translating gives CASSLRGHQETQYF.

The chain has TRBV6-6 and TRBJ2-5, with a tentative D call TRBD1 (6 bases). CDR1 is MNHNY and CDR2 is SVGAGI in the germline V gene (reference sequence). The CDR3 runs 12 residues. Trimming took off 6 bases at V and 13 bases at J, with 18 bases between the two ends. The CDR3 protein is CASSPNRDIGYF. The DNA of the CDR3 is TGTGCCAGCAGCCCGAACCGGGACATCGGGTACTTC.

CDR3 region: CASSPRLAGFGELSTDTQYF. The CDR3 bases are TGTGCCAGCAGCCCCAGACTAGCGGGATTCGGAGAGCTAAGCACAGATACGCAGTATTTT. The chain couples TRBV13 to TRBJ2-3; 11 nucleotides line up with TRBD2. The CDR3 contains 20 residues. The germline gives CDR1 PRHDT, CDR2 FYEKMQ (reference sequence). J lost 0 bases, V lost 5 bases, and 16 bases had no gene match.

The chain links TRBV10-3 to TRBJ2-5; 7 nucleotides agree with TRBD1. With V trimmed by 7 bases and J by 5 bases, 7 bases remained unmatched. The CDR3 loop spans 13 amino acids. The germline V gene encodes CDR1 ENHRY and CDR2 SYGVKD. This CDR3 reads CAINQDRSETQYF. The CDR3 nucleotides read TGTGCCATCAATCAGGACAGGAGTGAGACCCAGTACTTC.

CDR3 sequence (DNA): TGTGCCAGCAGTTTTGAGTCAATCTATGGCTACACCTTC. It specifies CASSFESIYGYTF. This chain links TRBV28 with TRBJ1-2, with D unresolved. This CDR3 comprises 13 residues. Looked up from germline, CDR1 is MDHEN and CDR2 is SYDVKM. Trimming left V 3 bases short and J 4 bases short, with 9 bases between.

This chain links TRBV7-7 with TRBJ1-4; 7 nucleotides line up with TRBD1. CDR1 and CDR2 from the germline V gene are SSHAT and FNYEAQ (reference sequence). This CDR3 has 20 amino acids. Trimming at V came to 1 base and at J to 10 bases, leaving 24 bases not matched to a gene. As DNA, the CDR3 is TGTGCCAGCAGCTTAGTTGGGTCGAGGACAGGAAATTTAGTCGTTGGAAAACTGTTTTTT. Protein: CASSLVGSRTGNLVVGKLFF.

This clone was counted only a few times. This sample also contains other DNA sequences that code for the same CDR3. V usage is TRBV7-3 and J usage is TRBJ2-2; 8 nucleotides match TRBD1. The junction had 4 bases not matched to a gene; V was cut back by 2 bases and J by 5 bases. The CDR3 runs 15 residues. Germline V CDR1 and CDR2: SGHTA, FQGTGA. CDR3 sequence: CASSLGQGGTGELFF. The CDR3 region has the DNA TGTGCCAGCAGCTTAGGACAGGGTGGAACCGGGGAGCTGTTTTTT.

This chain uses TRBV12-5 with TRBJ2-2; 7 nucleotides match TRBD2. Trimming took 2 bases from V and 3 from J; bases not matched to a gene: 6. Germline V lookup: CDR1 LGHNT, CDR2 FRNRAP. CDR3 size: 16 residues. In DNA form, the CDR3 reads TGTGCTAGTGGTTTGCCTAGCGGAGGCTACACCGGGGAGCTGTTTTTT. As protein: CASGLPSGGYTGELFF. The whole variable domain, remainder taken from reference TRBV12-5 and TRBJ2-2, is DARVTQTPRHKVTEMGQEVTMRCQPILGHNTVFWYRQTMMQGLELLAYFRNRAPLDDSGMPKDRFSAEMPDATLATLKIQPSEPRDSAVYFCASGLPSGGYTGELFFGEGSRLTVL.

J is TRBJ1-1 and V is TRBV7-3; D unclear. The V gene lost 2 bases and the J gene lost 3 bases, with 16 bases spanning the gap. This CDR3 is 16 amino acids long. Germline loops: CDR1 SGHTA, CDR2 FQGTGA. The CDR3: CASSLSVSGRYTEAFF. In nucleotides, the CDR3 is TGTGCCAGCAGCTTATCCGTTTCAGGTAGATACACTGAAGCTTTCTTT.

The rearrangement joins TRBV30 to TRBJ1-1; D is perhaps TRBD1 (6 bases). Germline V lookup: CDR1 GTSNPN, CDR2 SVGIG (reference sequence). The germline V and J ends were trimmed by 1 base and 3 bases, with 15 bases remaining between them. This CDR3 contains 15 residues. This chain's CDR3 is CAWSDLGQFYTEAFF. In DNA form, the CDR3 reads TGTGCCTGGAGTGATCTTGGACAGTTCTACACTGAAGCTTTCTTT.

The chain carries TRBV4-1 and TRBJ2-7; weak D call: TRBD2 (6 bases). Trimming removed 4 bases at V and 0 bases at J, with 13 bases between. CDR1 and CDR2 (germline): MGHRA, YSYEKL. The length of the CDR3 is 15 residues. The CDR3 DNA is TGCGCCAGCAGCCTCGGGAGTGGGGCCTCCTACGAGCAGTACTTC. This codes for CASSLGSGASYEQYF.

This rearrangement joins TRBV27 to TRBJ1-1, with 7 bases lining up with TRBD1. Per germline, CDR1 MNHEY and CDR2 SMNVEV (reference sequence). V trimming: 0 bases; J trimming: 4 bases; junction bases outside the gene matches: 8. The CDR3 has 16 amino acids. CDR3 loop: CASSLSPRDRLTEAFF. CDR3 nucleotide sequence: TGTGCCAGCAGTTTATCGCCCCGGGACAGACTCACTGAAGCTTTCTTT.

The CDR3 loop reads CASSHRDSLFSYEQYF. The DNA for the CDR3 is TGTGCCAGCAGTCACCGGGACAGCTTATTTTCCTACGAGCAGTACTTC. The J gene is TRBJ2-7, the V gene TRBV27; 7 positions agree with TRBD1. The CDR3 contains 16 residues. The germline V gene has CDR1 MNHEY and CDR2 SMNVEV (reference sequence). The ends lost 5 bases at V and 1 base at J; junction bases unmatched: 11.

V is TRBV5-1 and J is TRBJ2-3, with D perhaps matching TRBD2 (6 bases). CDR3 size: 17 residues. From germline, CDR1 is SGHRS and CDR2 YFSETQ. With 1 base removed from V and 2 bases from J, the gap between germline ends came to 17 bases. CDR3 in amino acids: CASSLPGSSSYTDTQYF. The DNA for the CDR3 is TGCGCCAGCAGCTTGCCCGGGAGCAGTTCCTACACAGATACGCAGTATTTT.

The chain links TRBV5-1 to TRBJ1-2; D not certain. Trimming removed 2 bases at V and 8 bases at J, with 10 bases between. Germline lookup yields CDR1 SGHRS and CDR2 YFSETQ. The CDR3 is made up of 12 amino acids. Here the CDR3 DNA reads TGCGCCAGCAGCTTCGGGAGGGAGGGCTACACCTTC. This sequence encodes CASSFGREGYTF.

The chain links TRBV27 to TRBJ2-5, with TRBD1 matching over 8 bases. The germline gives CDR1 MNHEY, CDR2 SMNVEV (reference sequence). This CDR3 is 15 amino acids long. The J segment lost 4 bases and the V segment lost 6 bases, leaving 10 bases of the junction unmatched. The CDR3 DNA sequence: TGTGCCAGCAGCGGGCAGGGGGCGCGTGCAGAGACCCAGTACTTC. Translating it yields CASSGQGARAETQYF.

The rearrangement joins TRBV6-5 to TRBJ1-2; D might be TRBD1 (5 bases). Germline lookup yields CDR1 MNHEY and CDR2 SVGAGI. V shed 7 bases and J shed 8 bases, with 14 bases lying between them. The CDR3 is 12 amino acids. DNA for the CDR3: TGTGCCAGCAAGACGGCGGGGGTCGGCTACACCTTC. It codes for CASKTAGVGYTF.

The chain employs TRBV6-5 and TRBJ2-2, with D possibly being TRBD2 (5 bases). The CDR3 covers 14 residues. CDR1 and CDR2 (germline): MNHEY, SVGAGI. Trimming stripped 2 bases from V and 7 bases from J, with 11 bases between. The CDR3 sequence is CASSYEGVGGELFF. The DNA for the CDR3 is TGTGCCAGCAGTTACGAGGGAGTTGGCGGGGAGCTGTTTTTT.

The rearrangement uses TRBV6-7 and TRBJ1-2, with a possible D match to TRBD1 (5 bases). TRBV6-7 carries the ORF label, with uncertain function. The CDR3 extends over 12 amino acids. Trimming cost V 2 bases and J 4 bases, with 5 bases left between them. The CDR3 nucleotides are TGTGCCAGCAGTTACAGGGGCTATGGCTACACCTTC. This encodes CASSYRGYGYTF.

The genes are TRBV7-8 and TRBJ1-2; D unclear. Deletions cut 1 base from V and 7 bases from J, with 13 bases between. Germline V gives CDR1 SGHVS, CDR2 FQNEAQ. The CDR3 consists of 14 residues. The CDR3 nucleotides read TGTGCCAGCAGCTTAGGCGCAGGCGTCTTTGGCTACACCTTC. Its translation: CASSLGAGVFGYTF.

The chain recombines TRBV30 with TRBJ2-1, with TRBD2 matching 12 bases. With V trimmed by 4 bases and J by 4 bases, 2 bases remained unmatched. Germline CDR1 GTSNPN, CDR2 SVGIG (reference sequence). The CDR3 is 14 residues long. CDR3 DNA: TGTGCCTGGAATCTAGCGGGAGGGTACAATGAGCAGTTCTTC. It translates to CAWNLAGGYNEQFF.

J is TRBJ2-7 and V is TRBV5-1; TRBD2 agrees at 8 bases. The CDR3 runs 14 residues. Germline V lookup: CDR1 SGHRS, CDR2 YFSETQ. V shed 2 bases, J shed 1 base, and the junction held 2 bases outside the gene matches. CDR3 loop: CASSFGGRSYEQYF. For the CDR3, the DNA is TGCGCCAGCAGCTTCGGCGGGAGGTCCTACGAGCAGTACTTC. Full variable domain (rest looked up from reference TRBV5-1 and TRBJ2-7): KAGVTQTPRYLIKTRGQQVTLSCSPISGHRSVSWYQQTPGQGLQFLFEYFSETQRNKGNFPGRFSGRQFSNSRSEMNVSTLELGDSALYLCASSFGGRSYEQYFGPGTRLTVT.

The chain employs TRBV6-1 and TRBJ2-1; 8 bases are shared with TRBD1. CDR3 size: 13 residues. After removal of 6 bases from V and 8 bases from J, the junction contained 6 bases not matched to a gene. Germline CDR1 MNHNS, CDR2 SASEGT. The CDR3 is CASSADRGYEQFF. The CDR3 nucleotides read TGTGCCAGCAGCGCCGACAGGGGCTATGAGCAGTTCTTC.

This chain links TRBV28 with TRBJ1-1; D ambiguous. The germline CDR1 and CDR2 sequences are MDHEN and SYDVKM. This CDR3 contains 15 residues. Trimming cost V 8 bases and J 5 bases, with 21 bases left between them. The CDR3 region has the DNA TGTGCCAGCCGTTCTGGGGAGGGAATCATAACTGAAGCTTTCTTT. It codes for CASRSGEGIITEAFF.

The genes are TRBV28 and TRBJ1-3, with unresolved D. The germline V and J ends were trimmed by 3 bases and 1 base, with 7 bases remaining between them. Germline V gene sequence: CDR1 MDHEN, CDR2 SYDVKM. The CDR3 consists of 14 residues. The CDR3 here is CASSFAGSGNTIYF. Here the CDR3 DNA reads TGTGCCAGCAGTTTCGCGGGGTCTGGAAACACCATATATTTT.

V usage is TRBV28 and J usage is TRBJ1-2; the match to TRBD1 covers 9 bases. CDR3 length equals 16 residues. V lost 5 bases to trimming and J lost 4 bases; unmatched junction nucleotides: 11. Germline values: CDR1 MDHEN, CDR2 SYDVKM. CDR3 amino acids: CASSAHRGRNSYGYTF. CDR3 coding DNA: TGTGCCAGCAGTGCACACAGGGGGCGTAATAGCTATGGCTACACCTTC.

The chain uses TRBV2 and TRBJ1-1; the match to TRBD1 covers 8 bases. V trimming: 10 bases; J trimming: 4 bases; junction bases outside the gene matches: 5. The length of the CDR3 is 12 residues. The germline CDR1 and CDR2 sequences are SNHLY and FYNNEI. CDR3 in amino acids: CATGQGGTEAFF. CDR3 coding DNA: TGTGCCACCGGACAGGGAGGCACTGAAGCTTTCTTT.

The chain uses TRBV28 and TRBJ2-2; 8 bases align to TRBD1. The germline V gene has CDR1 MDHEN and CDR2 SYDVKM. The CDR3 spans 14 residues. Trimming removed 6 bases from V and 7 bases from J; junction bases left unmatched: 7. CDR3 loop: CASRQTGEGGELFF. CDR3 bases: TGTGCCAGCAGGCAGACAGGGGAAGGCGGGGAGCTGTTTTTT.

This sequence joins TRBV28 and TRBJ2-1; 10 nucleotides align to TRBD2. The germline gives CDR1 MDHEN, CDR2 SYDVKM. CDR3 length: 16 residues. V shed 2 bases, J shed 8 bases, and the junction held 9 bases outside the gene matches. CDR3 protein: CASSLMASSGSYEQFF. The CDR3, as DNA: TGTGCCAGCAGTTTAATGGCGTCTAGCGGGAGTTATGAGCAGTTCTTC. Full variable domain (missing parts from reference TRBV28 and TRBJ2-1): DVKVTQSSRYLVKRTGEKVFLECVQDMDHENMFWYRQDPGLGLRLIYFSYDVKMKEKGDIPEGYSVSREKKERFSLILESASTNQTSMYLCASSLMASSGSYEQFFGPGTRLTVL.

V gene TRBV5-1 combines with J gene TRBJ1-1; 8 bases match TRBD1. Germline CDR1 is SGHRS and CDR2 is YFSETQ. The trim removed 2 bases at V and 6 bases at J, leaving 9 bases unmatched. The CDR3 loop spans 15 amino acids. CDR3 DNA sequence: TGCGCCAGCAGCTTATCGTTTGGACAGGGCGCTGAAGCTTTCTTT. This codes for CASSLSFGQGAEAFF.